This T cell receptor beta chain originates from a study of T cell responses to AZD1222 COVID-19 vaccine. Study summary: Pooling covered second doses at about 4 or about 12 weeks. Study-wide results and caveats: Just a handful of people given AZD1222 tested seropositive at baseline. Donor demographics were predominantly white British with a female majority; clonal diversity may be underestimated. At 160-218 and 743-854, vaccine-associated CD4 TCRs were dominant, and they spanned spike.

Here immunoSEQ multiplex PCR was the method, and the copy in TCRdb shows in-frame clones only, minus some. In the table there are 40,000 to 45,000 clones, 80% of which are singletons. This CDR3 has 14 residues. The V gene's germline CDR1 is SGHAT and CDR2 FQNNGV. Trimming left V 4 bases short and J 6 bases short, with 15 bases between. As for this clone: Its cognate antigen is unknown.

This receptor was taken from an adult in good health. This chain joins TRBV11-2 and TRBJ1-2, with D possibly matching TRBD1 (5 bases). The material was peripheral blood, obtained on day 0 of AZD1222 vaccination. The CDR3 here is CASSSLRTRDGYTF. The CDR3 bases are TGTGCCAGCAGCTCACTGCGGACCAGGGATGGCTACACCTTC.